This TCR beta chain was documented in a study of regulatory T cells in long-lasting Graves disease. Libraries of TCR beta came from iRepertoire HTBI primers plus Arm-PCR of CDR3 regions. TCRdb ran MiXCR on the multiplex PCR reads and lists one entry per CDR3 protein. The sample includes some 370,000 distinct CDR3 sequences, about 23% seen only once; the top ten take 25% to 30%. The V gene lost 0 bases and the J gene lost 5 bases, with 14 bases spanning the gap. The CDR3 runs 15 residues. The V gene's germline CDR1 is LNHNV and CDR2 YYDKDF (reference sequence). Study-level results: Public clonotype sharing was higher in persistent than newly diagnosed patients. Compared with new cases, persistent Graves' patients showed reduced TCR diversity. Persistent disease preferred TRBV28, TRBJ1-2 and TRBJ2-5; new disease, TRBV20-1 and TRBJ2-1.

Stated time point: persistent/refractory GD, antithyroid drugs over 5 years with positive TRAb. PBMC RNA served as the TCR library source. An approximately 10-milliliter sample of peripheral blood was drawn into EDTA tubes. About this clonotype itself: What it binds is unknown.

This clonotype was sampled from a woman in her thirties or forties with Graves disease. Specimen: peripheral blood mononuclear cells (PBMCs), collected when the disease was refractory, from a patient treated with antithyroid drugs. The J gene is TRBJ2-7, the V gene TRBV15; the D gene is possibly TRBD1 (5 bases). CDR3 loop: CATSRDLTGGDEQYF. CDR3 sequence (DNA): TGTGCCACCAGCAGAGATCTTACAGGCGGCGACGAGCAGTACTTC.